This TCR beta chain is drawn from a study of somatic mutations in cytotoxic T cells in rheumatoid arthritis. Study observations and caveats: In rheumatoid arthritis patients, the slight underrepresentation of TRBV07 was not adjusted for multiple comparisons.

As to this clone: Its antigen is still unknown.

Clones were read by immunoSEQ multiplex PCR, and TCRdb kept only the in-frame ones, dropping some. The data contain under 20,000 clones, approximately 80% of them singletons. The CDR3 is 12 amino acids. V lost 3 bases and J 10 bases, leaving 10 bases between the germline ends. Germline-derived CDR1 and CDR2 are MNHEY and SMNVEV (reference sequence). Isolation of CD4+ and CD8+ cells used positive magnetic bead selection, with purity checked by flow cytometry. The TCR was taken from an adult with rheumatoid arthritis. The chain recombines TRBV27 with TRBJ1-5; D remains unclear. Material for sequencing was CD8+ T cells sorted from blood. For the CDR3, the DNA is TGTGCCAGCAGTTTGGGGATTGGACCCCAGCATTTT. This codes for CASSLGIGPQHF.